This TCR beta chain was sequenced in a study of Graves' ophthalmopathy and Graves' hyperthyroidism. RNA transcripts yielded amplified TCR beta CDR3 regions. The library came from an HTBI-primed first-round RT-PCR and a second-round multiplex PCR. TCRdb re-derived calls from the multiplex PCR reads in MiXCR, one entry per CDR3 protein. The table lists more than 550,000 distinct CDR3 sequences, 35% to 45% of them singletons, with more than 2.5% in the top ten. The CDR3 is 16 amino acids. Germline V gives CDR1 SEHNR, CDR2 FQNEAQ (reference sequence). Trimming took 1 base from V and 2 from J; bases not matched to a gene: 5. This clonotype appeared many times.

This chain uses TRBV7-9 with TRBJ1-2, with 9 bases aligning to TRBD1. The sample comprised peripheral blood. The sequence was obtained from an adult man with Graves' ophthalmopathy. The CDR3 sequence is CASSLGTGAENYGYTF. The CDR3 DNA is TGTGCCAGCAGCTTAGGGACAGGGGCCGAGAACTATGGCTACACCTTC.